This entry features one T cell receptor (beta chain) sequence. The antigen is not known. These data are taken from a study of OX40 agonist ivuxolimab in advanced cancers. Study as a whole: Intravenous ivuxolimab was administered to patients every 2 weeks at 0.01 to 10 mg/kg. Study-wide results and caveats: There were also nonresponders showing low normalized T-cell clonal expansion. Among the lowest levels of clonal expansion were found in partial responders at 0.1-3.0 mg/kg. The study observed clonal expansion of CD4+ and CD8+ blood T cells by week 6 at 0.1 to 3.0 mg/kg.

Libraries were prepared by immunoSEQ multiplex PCR; TCRdb keeps only in-frame clonotypes and omits some of them. The repertoire has more than 55,000 clones, about 90% of them found once; the top ten carry around 15%. The source was CD4+ or CD8+ T cells sorted from blood, collected in a trial of the OX40 agonist ivuxolimab. The clonotype originates from an adult with an advanced solid tumor such as melanoma, head and neck, liver or kidney cancer.

CDR3 bases: TGCAGCCTCCGGACACCGTCCACAGATACGCAGTATTTT. This sequence encodes CSLRTPSTDTQYF. This sequence joins TRBV29-1 and TRBJ2-3; D possibly corresponds to TRBD1 (5 bases). The CDR3 has 13 residues. Trimming pared 8 bases from V and 2 bases from J, leaving 14 bases between. Germline assignment: CDR1 SQVTM and CDR2 ANQGSEA.